Given below is one T cell receptor (beta chain) in context. The table came from immunoSEQ multiplex PCR; TCRdb's copy has only in-frame clones and leaves some out. The top ten clones hold about 6.7% of a sample with roughly 350,000 clones, more than 70% of them seen once. The record originates from a study of blood T cell repertoires in COVID-19. Study background: Material from acute and convalescent COVID-19 was sourced from the United States, Italy and Spain. PBMCs, B-cell-depleted T cells, or T cells provided the cDNA or gDNA that made up the material.

In germline, CDR1 is SQVTM, CDR2 ANQGSEA. This CDR3 spans 13 amino acids. V gave up 7 bases and J gave up 7 bases, with 16 bases separating them. The specimen was peripheral blood. The rearrangement links TRBV29-1 to TRBJ1-4; TRBD1 might be the D (6 bases). The sequence was obtained from a woman in her 70s with COVID-19, enrolled during active disease. CDR3 region: CSARRGRSEKLFF. In nucleotides, the CDR3 is TGCAGCGCTCGCAGGGGCAGGAGTGAAAAACTGTTTTTT.